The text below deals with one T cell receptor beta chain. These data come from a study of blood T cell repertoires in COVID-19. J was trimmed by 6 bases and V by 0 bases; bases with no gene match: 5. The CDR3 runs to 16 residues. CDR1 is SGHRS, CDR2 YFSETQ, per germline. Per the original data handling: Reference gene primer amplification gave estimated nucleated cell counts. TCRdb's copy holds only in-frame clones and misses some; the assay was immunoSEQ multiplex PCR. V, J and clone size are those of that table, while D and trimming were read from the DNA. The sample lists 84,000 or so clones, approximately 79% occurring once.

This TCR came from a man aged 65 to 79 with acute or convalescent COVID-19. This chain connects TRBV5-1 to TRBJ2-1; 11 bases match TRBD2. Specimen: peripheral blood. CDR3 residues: CASSLASSGGSNEQFF. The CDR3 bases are TGCGCCAGCAGCTTGGCTTCTAGCGGGGGGTCCAATGAGCAGTTCTTC.